The 31 T cell receptor beta chains in this list originate from one sample, sequenced in a study of metastatic and nonmetastatic thyroid tumors. Not a single patient had been given any form of treatment at any point before undergoing thyroid surgery. MiXCR was used by TCRdb to re-call the PCR reads. The sample carries 15,000 or so clones, about 15% recorded once. Sequencing used blood. All receptors come from a female donor with papillary thyroid cancer or a benign thyroid nodule (not recorded which). Some clones in this sample may be carry-over from other donors' samples.

This clone has at least ten counts. CDR3 bases: TGTGCCAGCTCGGGGCATCAGAACACTGAAGCTTTCTTT. It encodes CASSGHQNTEAFF. J is TRBJ1-1 and V is TRBV4-2, with TRBD1 as a possible D gene (5 bases). This CDR3 comprises 13 residues. Germline values: CDR1 LGHNA, CDR2 YNFKEQ. V lost 8 bases and J 1 base, leaving 11 bases between the germline ends.

This clone has just a few counts. The V call is TRBV11-1, the J call TRBJ2-1; D gene unclear. The ends were cut back, 5 bases at V and 9 bases at J, with 20 bases in the middle. The CDR3 has 15 residues. Germline assignment: CDR1 SGHAT and CDR2 FQDESV (reference sequence). CDR3 sequence (DNA): TGTGCCAGCAGCGATGTCGACCCGGAGTTCGTTGAGCAGTTCTTC. It encodes CASSDVDPEFVEQFF.

This clone has at least ten counts. This chain joins TRBV24-1 and TRBJ2-1; 12 bases agree with TRBD1. V shed 6 bases, J shed 6 bases, and the junction held 8 bases outside the gene matches. CDR3 length: 16 amino acids. The germline V gene encodes CDR1 KGHDR and CDR2 SFDVKD. CDR3 residues: CATSNTGQGASNEQFF. As DNA, the CDR3 is TGTGCCACCAGTAACACGGGACAGGGGGCTAGCAATGAGCAGTTCTTC.

This clone was recorded many times. The chain recombines TRBV5-4 with TRBJ1-2, with no clear D. With 4 bases removed from V and 4 bases from J, the gap between germline ends came to 11 bases. The germline V gene has CDR1 SGHNT and CDR2 YYREEE (reference sequence). The CDR3 is 13 residues long. The CDR3 DNA reads as TGTGCCAGCAGCCCAAACAGTGGCTATGGCTACACCTTC. Translating it yields CASSPNSGYGYTF. The full variable domain, in which reference TRBV5-4 and TRBJ1-2 provide the parts outside the CDR3, is ETGVTQSPTHLIKTRGQQVTLRCSSQSGHNTVSWYQQALGQGPQFIFQYYREEENGRGNFPPRFSGLQFPNYSSELNVNALELDDSALYLCASSPNSGYGYTFGSGTRLTVV.

This clone was observed a single time. A much larger clone differs from this one at a single base, so this may be a read error. This chain joins TRBV20-1 and TRBJ1-1; a possible D gene is TRBD1 (5 bases). Germline V gives CDR1 DFQATT, CDR2 SNEGSKA (reference sequence). There are 13 residues in the CDR3. V lost 5 bases and J 0 bases, leaving 10 bases between the germline ends. The CDR3 nucleotides read TGCAGTGCTTACAGGTGTATGAACACTGAAGCTTTCTTT. Protein product: CSAYRCMNTEAFF.

This clone is deemed medium-sized (0.01 to 0.1%). The rearrangement links TRBV2 to TRBJ1-2, with 11 nucleotides matching TRBD1. The V gene's germline CDR1 is SNHLY and CDR2 FYNNEI. CDR3 length equals 14 residues. Trimming removed 7 bases from V and 3 bases from J; junction bases left unmatched: 4. The CDR3, as DNA: TGTGCCAGCATAGCGGACAGGGGGCACTATGGCTACACCTTC. It is translated as CASIADRGHYGYTF.

Concerning this clone itself: This may be a read error: a much more frequent sequence differs by one nucleotide. V is TRBV7-9 and J is TRBJ1-5; D is unresolved. The CDR3 loop spans 14 amino acids. Germline-derived CDR1 and CDR2 are SEHNR and FQNEAQ (reference sequence). Trimming pared 5 bases from V and 5 bases from J, leaving 13 bases between. CDR3 sequence: CASSKYGWDQPQHF. The CDR3 DNA reads as TGTGCCAGCAGCAAGTACGGTTGGGATCAGCCCCAGCATTTT.

This clone was counted a few times. The chain has TRBV6-1 and TRBJ2-5, with 8 bases identical to TRBD2. The length of the CDR3 is 14 residues. The V gene's germline CDR1 is MNHNS and CDR2 SASEGT. In DNA, the CDR3 is TGTGCAGCCGCGGAGGCAGCGGGAGAAGAGACCCAGTACTTC. This encodes CAAAEAAGEETQYF.

This clone was detected ten times or more. The sample holds other DNA sequences that translate to the same CDR3. V is TRBV12-3 or TRBV12-4 and J is TRBJ2-5; D not resolved. Trimming shortened V by 1 base and J by 5 bases, and 17 bases separated the two germline ends. The CDR3 spans 16 residues. CDR3 residues: CASSLDRALYGETQYF. CDR3 bases: TGTGCCAGCAGTTTAGATAGGGCTCTTTACGGGGAGACCCAGTACTTC.

V and J are TRBV11-3 and TRBJ2-7; a possible D gene is TRBD2 (5 bases). V dropped 1 base and J dropped 0 bases, with 10 bases sitting between them. Germline V gives CDR1 SGHNT, CDR2 YENEEA. This CDR3 region has 15 residues. The CDR3 DNA reads as TGTGCCAGCAGCTTAGGATCGGCGGGCTCCTACGAGCAGTACTTC. Encoded protein: CASSLGSAGSYEQYF.

The J gene is TRBJ1-6, the V gene TRBV27, with 9 nucleotides matching TRBD1. Trimming cost V 6 bases and J 14 bases; bases outside gene matches: 14. The CDR3 loop spans 15 amino acids. CDR1 and CDR2 (germline): MNHEY, SMNVEV (reference sequence). The DNA for the CDR3 is TGTGCCAGCAGAGGGACAGGGTTACTCAATCCAACCCTCCACTTT. As protein: CASRGTGLLNPTLHF.

There are many counts of this clone. The chain uses TRBV2 and TRBJ2-2; D may correspond to TRBD1 or TRBD2 (5 bases each). The germline V and J ends were trimmed by 6 bases and 12 bases, with 17 bases remaining between them. The CDR3 is made up of 13 amino acids. Looked up from germline, CDR1 is SNHLY and CDR2 is FYNNEI. CDR3 in amino acids: CASSERGPLQLFF. CDR3 in DNA: TGTGCCAGCAGCGAACGGGGACCCCTTCAGCTGTTTTTT.

In its sample, this clone is medium-sized. The chain has TRBV28 and TRBJ1-2, with no clear D. The CDR3 length is 15 residues. Germline V CDR1 and CDR2: MDHEN, SYDVKM. The V gene lost 4 bases and the J gene lost 3 bases, with 15 bases spanning the gap. The CDR3 region is CASSSLKGADYGYTF. The CDR3 bases are TGTGCCAGCAGTTCACTTAAGGGTGCGGACTATGGCTACACCTTC.

This clone was observed a handful of times. The genes are TRBV19 and TRBJ2-1; D is unresolved. V was clipped by 3 bases and J by 4 bases, with 4 bases between them. This CDR3 is 12 amino acids long. Germline V lookup: CDR1 LNHDA, CDR2 SQIVND (reference sequence). The CDR3 sequence is CASSIQYNEQFF. DNA of the CDR3: TGTGCCAGTAGTATTCAGTACAATGAGCAGTTCTTC. The variable domain in full, completed from reference TRBV19 and TRBJ2-1, reads DGGITQSPKYLFRKEGQNVTLSCEQNLNHDAMYWYRQDPGQGLRLIYYSQIVNDFQKGDIAEGYSVSREKKESFPLTVTSAQKNPTAFYLCASSIQYNEQFFGPGTRLTVL.

The V call is TRBV7-3, the J call TRBJ1-2, with TRBD1 matching over 12 bases. V lost 0 bases, J lost 6 bases, and 5 bases stayed unmatched. Germline assignment: CDR1 SGHTA and CDR2 FQGTGA. CDR3 length: 16 residues. The CDR3 spells CASSLTWGQGADGYTF. The CDR3 DNA sequence: TGTGCCAGCAGCTTAACGTGGGGACAGGGGGCTGATGGCTACACCTTC.

This clone was recorded many times. The chain carries TRBV19 and TRBJ2-7; D ambiguous. Germline CDR1 LNHDA, CDR2 SQIVND (reference sequence). V was trimmed by 3 bases and J by 5 bases, leaving 14 bases between them. This CDR3 has 14 residues. CDR3 protein: CASSISQQVHEQYF. In DNA, the CDR3 is TGTGCCAGTAGTATCTCACAGCAAGTCCACGAGCAGTACTTC.

Relative to its sample, this clone is medium-sized (0.01 to 0.1%). This CDR3 is CASSFFVGTGGYEQYF. The DNA for the CDR3 is TGTGCCAGCAGTTTTTTTGTTGGGACAGGGGGCTACGAGCAGTACTTC. The chain employs TRBV12-3 or TRBV12-4 and TRBJ2-7; 11 bases map to TRBD1. The CDR3 totals 16 residues. V lost 3 bases, J lost 3 bases, and 7 bases stayed unmatched.

The sample holds a few counts of this clone. V and J are TRBV19 and TRBJ2-3; D may be TRBD2 (5 bases). Trimming left V 3 bases short and J 0 bases short, with 13 bases between. The CDR3 has 16 residues. Per germline, CDR1 LNHDA and CDR2 SQIVND (reference sequence). The CDR3 DNA sequence: TGTGCCAGTAGTATTCCTGGACTTTCTAGCACAGATACGCAGTATTTT. Translated, it gives CASSIPGLSSTDTQYF.

This clone was observed at least ten times. The gene calls are TRBV5-1 and TRBJ2-7; 8 positions agree with TRBD1. Germline CDR1 is SGHRS and CDR2 is YFSETQ. The CDR3 loop spans 14 amino acids. V trimming: 4 bases; J trimming: 7 bases; junction bases outside the gene matches: 10. CDR3 in DNA: TGCGCCAGCAGCGCCGGGCAGGGGGCCAGAGAGCAGTACTTC. Translating it yields CASSAGQGAREQYF.

In the case of this clone: Since the CDR3 does not end with the conserved phenylalanine or tryptophan, this likely comes from a read error. The DNA is left out, because the CDR3 cannot be placed on it with certainty; the CDR3 is given as TCRdb lists it. The rearrangement links TRBV12-3 or TRBV12-4 to TRBJ1-2; no DNA check was done on the table's D call, TRBD1. The CDR3 length is 16 residues, termini included. This CDR3 reads CASSLGTGPLGLINDI.

This clone appeared many times. The chain is built from TRBV20-1 and TRBJ1-4; possibly TRBD1 for D (6 bases). The CDR3 covers 13 residues. Germline V lookup: CDR1 DFQATT, CDR2 SNEGSKA (reference sequence). With 6 bases removed from V and 2 bases from J, the gap between germline ends came to 10 bases. DNA of the CDR3: TGCAGTGCCCCGGACAGTACTAATGAAAAACTGTTTTTT. Residues: CSAPDSTNEKLFF.

This clone showed up many times. The chain links TRBV5-1 to TRBJ2-5; 10 nucleotides match TRBD1. V was clipped by 4 bases and J by 5 bases; unmatched bases: 8. This CDR3 comprises 15 residues. CDR1 and CDR2 from the germline V gene are SGHRS and YFSETQ. The CDR3 nucleotides are TGCGCCAGCAGCCTATCGGGGACAGGGGATGAGACCCAGTACTTC. Protein sequence: CASSLSGTGDETQYF.

This clone was found many times. The V call is TRBV5-1, the J call TRBJ2-5; 8 bases agree with TRBD1. J was trimmed by 2 bases and V by 4 bases; bases with no gene match: 10. The CDR3 contains 16 residues. Germline CDR1 reads SGHRS; CDR2 reads YFSETQ. DNA of the CDR3: TGCGCCAGCAGCCCCGGAGGACAGGGACCGCAAGAGACCCAGTACTTC. Protein product: CASSPGGQGPQETQYF.

This clone was detected many times. The CDR3 nucleotides are TGTGCCAGCAGGGACTATACTTCCGTCTACGAGCAGTACTTC. Amino acids: CASRDYTSVYEQYF. This chain uses TRBV7-2 with TRBJ2-7; tentative D call: TRBD2 (6 bases). Germline CDR1 reads SGHTA; CDR2 reads FQGNSA. V was trimmed by 6 bases and J by 3 bases, leaving 15 bases between them. The CDR3 is 14 residues long.

This clone has a count of ten or more. The CDR3 is CASSPGTGGEAFF. As DNA, the CDR3 is TGCGCCAGCAGCCCCGGGACAGGGGGGGAAGCTTTCTTT. This chain uses TRBV5-1 with TRBJ1-1, with 11 positions matching TRBD1. Germline-derived CDR1 and CDR2 are SGHRS and YFSETQ. This CDR3 region has 13 residues. J was trimmed by 8 bases and V by 4 bases; bases with no gene match: 4.

In this sample, this clone turned up many times. The chain is built from TRBV5-1 and TRBJ2-5; no clear D. Germline assignment: CDR1 SGHRS and CDR2 YFSETQ. The CDR3 sequence is 12 residues long. The V and J ends lost 0 bases and 7 bases respectively, with 7 bases between them. The CDR3 nucleotides are TGCGCCAGCAGCTTGGAGTCTAGGACCCAGTACTTC. Translating it yields CASSLESRTQYF.

This clone was seen a few times. The CDR3 is CASSSLGKELFF. The CDR3 nucleotides are TGTGCCAGCAGTTCGCTGGGGAAGGAGCTGTTTTTT. This chain connects TRBV28 to TRBJ2-2; D call uncertain. The CDR3 runs 12 residues. V gave up 4 bases and J gave up 10 bases, with 10 bases separating them. Germline V gene sequence: CDR1 MDHEN, CDR2 SYDVKM.

The V call is TRBV6-1, the J call TRBJ1-1; no clear D gene. V shed 1 base and J shed 1 base, with 7 bases lying between them. CDR1 is MNHNS, CDR2 SASEGT, per germline. CDR3 size: 14 residues. The CDR3 here is CASSEGGGNTEAFF. The CDR3 nucleotides are TGTGCCAGCAGTGAAGGAGGAGGGAACACTGAAGCTTTCTTT.

A note on this clone: A clone one base away is much larger, so this may be a read error. The CDR3 loop is CASSPAPLGTHVGNEQFF. The CDR3 nucleotides read TGTGCCAGCAGCCCAGCCCCGCTCGGGACACACGTTGGAAATGAGCAGTTCTTC. The chain recombines TRBV3-1 with TRBJ2-1, with D possibly TRBD1 on 6 matching bases. CDR1 is LGHDT and CDR2 is YNNKEL in the germline V gene (reference sequence). V lost 4 bases and J 7 bases, leaving 26 bases between the germline ends. The CDR3 runs 18 residues.

This clone showed up just a few times. The rearrangement joins TRBV11-2 to TRBJ2-5; 8 positions match TRBD2. The junction had 4 bases not matched to a gene; V was cut back by 1 base and J by 0 bases. Germline CDR1 reads SGHAT; CDR2 reads FQNNGV. The CDR3 consists of 16 residues. CDR3 in DNA: TGTGCCAGCAGCTTAGTCGGTAGCGGGAACCAAGAGACCCAGTACTTC. Translating it yields CASSLVGSGNQETQYF.

This clone appeared many times. The chain employs TRBV5-5 and TRBJ2-3, with D perhaps given as TRBD1 or TRBD2 (5 bases each). Germline values: CDR1 SGHKS, CDR2 YYEKEE (reference sequence). The germline V and J ends were trimmed by 5 bases and 2 bases, with 18 bases remaining between them. The CDR3 extends over 16 amino acids. The CDR3 is CASSRGPGRSTDTQYF. CDR3 bases: TGTGCCAGCAGTAGGGGCCCGGGACGGTCCACAGATACGCAGTATTTT. The complete variable domain, with remaining parts taken from reference TRBV5-5 and TRBJ2-3, reads DAGVTQSPTHLIKTRGQQVTLRCSPISGHKSVSWYQQVLGQGPQFIFQYYEKEERGRGNFPDRFSARQFPNYSSELNVNALLLGDSALYLCASSRGPGRSTDTQYFGPGTRLTVL.